This TCR beta chain was observed in a study of prognosis after radiotherapy for stage I lung cancer. Study information: About 15 of the patients were found to have newly diagnosed primary stage I lung tumors, and five were living with oligometastatic NSCLC after surgical resection of the primary tumor. The patients comprised approximately twelve men and several women, spanning ages about 53 to 84 and having a median of about 70 years.

This clonotype was detected once. Its antigen is unidentified. The germline V and J ends were trimmed by 3 bases and 6 bases, with 18 bases remaining between them. Germline V gene data show CDR1 as LNHDA and CDR2 as SQIVND (reference sequence). This CDR3 has 16 residues. Study outcomes and limitations: The number of unique TCR clones went down after stereotactic body radiation therapy, with a median of roughly 9,300 versus 7,200.

From genomic DNA, TCR beta CDR3 was amplified by two-round multiplex PCR. Specific primers for each TRBV and TRBJ gene were what first-round PCR used. The second round, a PCR step, used universal primers. TCRdb re-called the multiplex PCR reads with MiXCR, one entry per CDR3 protein. The sample lists around 30,000 distinct CDR3 sequences; roughly 30% were seen once. The chain is built from TRBV19 and TRBJ2-1; TRBD1 might be the D (6 bases). This sequence was found in a donor aged 50 or older with non-small cell lung cancer. The source was PBMCs, collected before or after stereotactic body radiation therapy (not recorded which). CDR3 in DNA: TGTGCCAGTAGTATCACCACAGGGTTACCCTGCAATGAGCAGTTCTTC. Its translation: CASSITTGLPCNEQFF. Looking up the rest from reference TRBV19 and TRBJ2-1 gives the full variable domain: DGGITQSPKYLFRKEGQNVTLSCEQNLNHDAMYWYRQDPGQGLRLIYYSQIVNDFQKGDIAEGYSVSREKKESFPLTVTSAQKNPTAFYLCASSITTGLPCNEQFFGPGTRLTVL.